This T cell receptor beta chain is from a study of post-analysis software for immune sequencing data. The TCR beta cDNA libraries carried unique molecular identifiers. T cells numbering roughly 0.85 to 11 million yielded 450,000 to 500,000 cDNA molecules. MiXCR was run by TCRdb on the PCR reads, yielding one entry per CDR3 protein. The sample lists about 770,000 distinct CDR3 sequences; approximately 44% were seen once. This CDR3 is 15 amino acids long. V dropped 10 bases and J dropped 0; count of bases not matched to a gene: 9. Per the germline V gene, CDR1 is SEHNR and CDR2 is FQNEAQ (reference sequence). In the case of this clonotype: The antigen remains undetermined.

Study-wide results and caveats: Those samples that were prepared in the same batch co-clustered strongly by F measure. In multiple sclerosis, normalized Chao1 diversity was significantly below that of controls. In patients, TRBV5-6, TRBV5-1 and TRBV20-1 belonged to roughly 5 TRBV segments found more frequently than in controls.

The chain uses TRBV7-9 and TRBJ2-1, with TRBD1 matching over 7 bases. Sequenced input: blood. This TCR came from a girl aged 5-17 years with multiple sclerosis. The CDR3 bases are TGTGCCACCGTCGGGACAGCGAGCTCCTACAATGAGCAGTTCTTC. Its translation: CATVGTASSYNEQFF.